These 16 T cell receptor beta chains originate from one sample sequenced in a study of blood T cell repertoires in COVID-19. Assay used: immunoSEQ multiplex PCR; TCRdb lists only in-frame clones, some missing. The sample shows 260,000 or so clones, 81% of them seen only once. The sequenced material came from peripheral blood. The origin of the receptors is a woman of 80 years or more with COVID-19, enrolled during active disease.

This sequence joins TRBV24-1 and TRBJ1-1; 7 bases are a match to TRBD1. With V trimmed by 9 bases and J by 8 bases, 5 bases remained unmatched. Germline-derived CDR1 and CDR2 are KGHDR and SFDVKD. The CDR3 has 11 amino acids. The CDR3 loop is CATSQDREAFF. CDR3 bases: TGTGCCACCTCGCAGGACAGGGAAGCTTTCTTT.

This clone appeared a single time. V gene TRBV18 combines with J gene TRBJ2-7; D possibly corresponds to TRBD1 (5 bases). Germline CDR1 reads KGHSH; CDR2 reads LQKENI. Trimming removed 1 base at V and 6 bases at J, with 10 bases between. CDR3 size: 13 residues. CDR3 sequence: CASSPLKGIEQYF. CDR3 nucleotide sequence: TGTGCCAGCTCACCACTCAAGGGGATCGAGCAGTACTTC.

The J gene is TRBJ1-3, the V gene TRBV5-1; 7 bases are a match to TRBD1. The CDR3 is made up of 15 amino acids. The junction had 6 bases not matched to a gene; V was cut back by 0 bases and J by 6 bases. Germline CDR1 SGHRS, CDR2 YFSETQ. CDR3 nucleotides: TGCGCCAGCAGCTTGGAGGGGGCTAACTTAAACACCATATATTTT. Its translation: CASSLEGANLNTIYF.

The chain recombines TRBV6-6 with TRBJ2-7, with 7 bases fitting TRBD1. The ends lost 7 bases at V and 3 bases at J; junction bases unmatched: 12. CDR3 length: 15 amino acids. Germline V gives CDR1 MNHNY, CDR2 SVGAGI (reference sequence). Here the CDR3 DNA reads TGTGCCAGCACCGAGACAGGGCTTTCCTACTACGAGCAGTACTTC. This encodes CASTETGLSYYEQYF.

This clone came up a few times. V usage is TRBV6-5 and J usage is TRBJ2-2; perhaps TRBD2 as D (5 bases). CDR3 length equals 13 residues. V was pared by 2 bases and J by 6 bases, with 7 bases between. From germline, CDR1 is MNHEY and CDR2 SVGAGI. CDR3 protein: CASSYRTAGELFF. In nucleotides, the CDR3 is TGTGCCAGCAGTTACCGGACTGCCGGGGAGCTGTTTTTT.

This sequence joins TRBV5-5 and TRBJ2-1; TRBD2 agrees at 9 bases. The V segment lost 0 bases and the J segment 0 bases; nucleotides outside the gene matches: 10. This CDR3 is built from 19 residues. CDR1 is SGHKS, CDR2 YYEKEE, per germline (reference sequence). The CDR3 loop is CASSLAGVTSGYSYNEQFF. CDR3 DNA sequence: TGTGCCAGCAGCTTGGCAGGGGTGACTAGCGGCTACTCCTACAATGAGCAGTTCTTC.

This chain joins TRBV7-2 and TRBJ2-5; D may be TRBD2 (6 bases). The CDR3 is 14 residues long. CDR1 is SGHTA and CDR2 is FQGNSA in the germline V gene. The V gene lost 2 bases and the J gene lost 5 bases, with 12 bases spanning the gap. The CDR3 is CASSLYGGGETQYF. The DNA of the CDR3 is TGTGCCAGCAGCTTATACGGTGGGGGGGAGACCCAGTACTTC.

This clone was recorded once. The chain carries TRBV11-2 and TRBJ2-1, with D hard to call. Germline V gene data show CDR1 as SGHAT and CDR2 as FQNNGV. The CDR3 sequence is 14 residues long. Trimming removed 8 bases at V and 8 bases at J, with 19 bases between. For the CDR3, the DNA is TGTGCCAGCCGCCCCTCGTGGGTAAGCGATGAGCAGTTCTTC. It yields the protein CASRPSWVSDEQFF.

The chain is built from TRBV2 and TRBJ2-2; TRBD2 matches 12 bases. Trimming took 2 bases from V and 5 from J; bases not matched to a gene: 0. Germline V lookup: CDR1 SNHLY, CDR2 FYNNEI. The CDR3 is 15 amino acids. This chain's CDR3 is CASSELAGGTGELFF. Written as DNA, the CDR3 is TGTGCCAGCAGTGAACTAGCGGGGGGGACCGGGGAGCTGTTTTTT. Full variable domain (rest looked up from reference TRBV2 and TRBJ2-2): EPEVTQTPSHQVTQMGQEVILRCVPISNHLYFYWYRQILGQKVEFLVSFYNNEISEKSEIFDDQFSVERPDGSNFTLKIRSTKLEDSAMYFCASSELAGGTGELFFGEGSRLTVL.

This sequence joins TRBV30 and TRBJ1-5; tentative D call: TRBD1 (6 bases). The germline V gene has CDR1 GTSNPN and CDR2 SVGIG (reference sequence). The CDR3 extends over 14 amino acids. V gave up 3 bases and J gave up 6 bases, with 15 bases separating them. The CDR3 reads CAWSSSTGTQPQHF. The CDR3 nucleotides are TGTGCCTGGAGCTCTTCCACAGGGACTCAGCCCCAGCATTTT.

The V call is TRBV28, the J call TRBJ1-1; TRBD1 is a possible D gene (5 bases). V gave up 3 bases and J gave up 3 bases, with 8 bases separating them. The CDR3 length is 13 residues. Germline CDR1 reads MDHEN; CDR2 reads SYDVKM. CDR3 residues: CASSLTVHTEAFF. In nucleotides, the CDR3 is TGTGCCAGCAGTTTGACAGTCCACACTGAAGCTTTCTTT.

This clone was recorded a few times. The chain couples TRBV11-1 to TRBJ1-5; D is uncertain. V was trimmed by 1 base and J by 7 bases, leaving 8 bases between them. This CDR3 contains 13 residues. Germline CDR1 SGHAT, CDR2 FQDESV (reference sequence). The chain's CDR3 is CASSLEHGQPQHF. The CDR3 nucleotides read TGTGCCAGCAGCTTAGAGCACGGGCAGCCCCAGCATTTT.

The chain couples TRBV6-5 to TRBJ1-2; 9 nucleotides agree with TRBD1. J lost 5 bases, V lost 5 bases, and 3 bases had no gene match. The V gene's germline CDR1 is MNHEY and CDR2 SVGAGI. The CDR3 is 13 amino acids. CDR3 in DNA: TGTGCCAGCAGTATACAGGGGGCGTATGGCTACACCTTC. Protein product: CASSIQGAYGYTF.

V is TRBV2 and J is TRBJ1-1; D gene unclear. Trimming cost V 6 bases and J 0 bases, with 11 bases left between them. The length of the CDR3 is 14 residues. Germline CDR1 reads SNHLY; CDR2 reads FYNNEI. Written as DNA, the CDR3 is TGTGCCAGCAGCGTACTACGGATGAACACTGAAGCTTTCTTT. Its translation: CASSVLRMNTEAFF.

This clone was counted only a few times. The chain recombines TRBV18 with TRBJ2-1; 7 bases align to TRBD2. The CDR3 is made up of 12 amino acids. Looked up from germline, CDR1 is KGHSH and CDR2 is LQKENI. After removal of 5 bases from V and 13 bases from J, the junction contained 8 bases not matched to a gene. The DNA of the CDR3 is TGTGCCAGCTCATCTGGGACTAAAATCCAGTTCTTC. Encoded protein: CASSSGTKIQFF.

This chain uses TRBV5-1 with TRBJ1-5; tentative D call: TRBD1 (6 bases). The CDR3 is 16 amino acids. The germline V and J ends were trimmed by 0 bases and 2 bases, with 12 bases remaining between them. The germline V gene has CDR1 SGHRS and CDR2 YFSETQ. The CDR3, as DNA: TGCGCCAGCAGCTTGGGAGGGGGAAGGGGCAATCAGCCCCAGCATTTT. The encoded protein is CASSLGGGRGNQPQHF.